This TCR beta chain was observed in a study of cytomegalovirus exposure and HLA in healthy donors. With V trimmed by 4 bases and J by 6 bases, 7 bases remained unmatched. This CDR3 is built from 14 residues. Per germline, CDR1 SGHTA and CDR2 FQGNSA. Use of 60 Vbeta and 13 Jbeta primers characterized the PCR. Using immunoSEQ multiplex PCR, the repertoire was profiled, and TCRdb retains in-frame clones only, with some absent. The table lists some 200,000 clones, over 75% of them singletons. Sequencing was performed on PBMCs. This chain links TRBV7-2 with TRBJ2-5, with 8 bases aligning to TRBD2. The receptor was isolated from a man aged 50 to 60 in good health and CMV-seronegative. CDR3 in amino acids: CASSSGTSGKTQYF. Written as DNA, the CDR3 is TGTGCCAGCAGCTCAGGTACTAGCGGTAAGACCCAGTACTTC.